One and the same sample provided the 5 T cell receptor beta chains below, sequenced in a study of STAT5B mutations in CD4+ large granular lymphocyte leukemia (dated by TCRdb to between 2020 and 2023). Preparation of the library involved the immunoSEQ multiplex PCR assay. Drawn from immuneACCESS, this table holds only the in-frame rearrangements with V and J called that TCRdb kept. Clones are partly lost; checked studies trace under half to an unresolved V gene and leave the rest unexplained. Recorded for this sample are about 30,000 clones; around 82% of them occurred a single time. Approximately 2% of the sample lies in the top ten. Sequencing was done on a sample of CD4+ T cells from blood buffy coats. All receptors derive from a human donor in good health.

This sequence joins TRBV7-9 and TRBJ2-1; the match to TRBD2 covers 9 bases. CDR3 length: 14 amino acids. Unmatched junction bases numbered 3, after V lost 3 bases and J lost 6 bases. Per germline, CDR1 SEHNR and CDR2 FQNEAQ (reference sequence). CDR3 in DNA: TGTGCCAGCAGCTTCAGCGGGGGGCCCAATGAGCAGTTCTTC. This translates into CASSFSGGPNEQFF.

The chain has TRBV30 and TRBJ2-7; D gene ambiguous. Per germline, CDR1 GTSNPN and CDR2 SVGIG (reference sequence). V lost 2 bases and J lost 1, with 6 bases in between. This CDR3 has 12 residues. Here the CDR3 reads CAWSPVSYEQYF. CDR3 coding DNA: TGTGCCTGGAGTCCAGTTTCCTACGAGCAGTACTTC.

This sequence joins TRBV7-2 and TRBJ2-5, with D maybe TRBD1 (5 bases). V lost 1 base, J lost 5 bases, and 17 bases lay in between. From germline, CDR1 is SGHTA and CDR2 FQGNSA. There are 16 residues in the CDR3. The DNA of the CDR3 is TGTGCCAGCAGCTTAGGCTCGACGCTAAAGGGGGAGACCCAGTACTTC. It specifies CASSLGSTLKGETQYF.

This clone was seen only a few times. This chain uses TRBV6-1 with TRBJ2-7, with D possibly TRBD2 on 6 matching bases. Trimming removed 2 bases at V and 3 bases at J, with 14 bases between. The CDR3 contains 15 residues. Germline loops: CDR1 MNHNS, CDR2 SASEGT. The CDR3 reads CASSEIGTGLYEQYF. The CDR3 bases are TGTGCCAGCAGTGAAATCGGGACGGGACTCTACGAGCAGTACTTC.

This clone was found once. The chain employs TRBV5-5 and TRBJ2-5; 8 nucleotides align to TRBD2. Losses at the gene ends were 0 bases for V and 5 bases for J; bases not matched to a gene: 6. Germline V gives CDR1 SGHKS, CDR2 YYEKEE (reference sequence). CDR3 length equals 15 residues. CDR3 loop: CASSLDPGGRETQYF. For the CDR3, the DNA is TGTGCCAGCAGCTTGGACCCGGGGGGGCGGGAGACCCAGTACTTC.